The 17 T cell receptor beta chains reported below all come from one sample, sequenced in a study of regulatory T cells in long-lasting Graves disease. The sample's time point: newly diagnosed GD, antithyroid drugs for less than 3 months. There was RNA extracted from PBMCs, and the TCR library was made from it. CDR3-region Arm-PCR and iRepertoire HTBI primers produced the TCR beta libraries. TCRdb re-analysed the multiplex PCR reads in MiXCR, keeping a single row per CDR3 protein. The table shows around 480,000 distinct CDR3 sequences, with approximately 16% occurring only once. This same sample was also part of a study on T cells in Graves' hyperthyroidism and ophthalmopathy.

Sequenced here: peripheral blood mononuclear cells (PBMCs), sampled at new diagnosis, from a patient treated with antithyroid drugs. The receptors were gathered from a middle-aged woman with Graves disease.

The J gene is TRBJ2-3, the V gene TRBV19, with 12 positions matching TRBD2. The length of the CDR3 is 19 residues. Germline CDR1 is LNHDA and CDR2 is SQIVND (reference sequence). The J segment lost 0 bases and the V segment lost 5 bases, leaving 12 bases of the junction unmatched. CDR3 in amino acids: CASSLLAGGTPASTDTQYF. Here the CDR3 DNA reads TGTGCCAGTAGTTTACTAGCGGGGGGAACTCCTGCTAGCACAGATACGCAGTATTTT.

This clonotype appeared many times. This sequence joins TRBV3-1 and TRBJ2-5; 10 nucleotides agree with TRBD2. The CDR3 is made up of 17 amino acids. V dropped 1 base and J dropped 2; count of bases not matched to a gene: 7. Germline values: CDR1 LGHDT, CDR2 YNNKEL (reference sequence). The CDR3 loop reads CASSQVSSGGLQETQYF. The CDR3 DNA reads as TGTGCCAGCAGCCAAGTCTCTAGCGGGGGATTGCAAGAGACCCAGTACTTC.

The J gene is TRBJ2-3, the V gene TRBV11-3; TRBD2 aligns across 7 bases. The germline CDR1 and CDR2 sequences are SGHNT and YENEEA. The CDR3 covers 14 residues. J lost 2 bases, V lost 4 bases, and 3 bases had no gene match. CDR3 coding DNA: TGTGCCAGCAGCTCTGGGGGGGACACAGATACGCAGTATTTT. It yields the protein CASSSGGDTDTQYF.

V is TRBV4-1 and J is TRBJ1-1, with D possibly being TRBD1 (5 bases). CDR1 MGHRA and CDR2 YSYEKL come from the germline V gene. The CDR3 is made up of 16 amino acids. The V end lost 3 bases, the J end lost 1 base, and 15 bases lay between the germline ends. The CDR3 is CASSHPRGPTNTEAFF. CDR3 sequence (DNA): TGCGCCAGCAGCCACCCGCGGGGCCCAACGAACACTGAAGCTTTCTTT.

The chain employs TRBV5-8 and TRBJ1-5; perhaps TRBD1 as D (6 bases). This CDR3 spans 15 amino acids. Per the germline V gene, CDR1 is SGHTS and CDR2 is YDEGEE. Trimming took off 7 bases at V and 7 bases at J, with 21 bases between the two ends. CDR3 nucleotides: TGTGCCAGCCGCCTGCGGGGGGCGGGTGGACAGCCCCAGCATTTT. It translates to CASRLRGAGGQPQHF.

The rearrangement links TRBV20-1 to TRBJ2-7; D remains ambiguous. The germline V gene encodes CDR1 DFQATT and CDR2 SNEGSKA (reference sequence). The CDR3 runs 13 residues. Trimming stripped 0 bases from V and 1 base from J, with 7 bases between. CDR3 sequence (DNA): TGCAGTGCTAGAGACAGAAGGTCCTACGAGCAGTACTTC. Its translation is CSARDRRSYEQYF.

This clonotype occurred many times. Its ends do not fully match the called genes, so a read error is possible. CDR3 sequence reads: CASSIAVTQETQYF. The CDR3 DNA reads TGTGCCAGCAGCATAGCGGTGACACAAGAGACCCAGTACTTC. The rearrangement uses TRBV7-9 and TRBJ2-5, with D possibly TRBD2 on 6 matching bases. There are 14 residues in the CDR3. Germline assignment: CDR1 SEHNR and CDR2 FQNEAQ (reference sequence).

This clonotype was observed at least ten times. The rearrangement links TRBV11-2 to TRBJ1-3; D unclear. CDR1 is SGHAT and CDR2 is FQNNGV in the germline V gene. Deletions cut 3 bases from V and 0 bases from J, with 9 bases between. The CDR3 has 15 amino acids. CDR3 DNA sequence: TGTGCCAGCAGCTTCGGGTTCCTCTCTGGAAACACCATATATTTT. Translating gives CASSFGFLSGNTIYF.

At least ten counts were recorded for this clonotype. One end of the junction varies from germline; a read error may be responsible. The chain is built from TRBV5-1 and TRBJ2-1; TRBD2 aligns across 8 bases. This CDR3 comprises 14 residues. The germline CDR1 and CDR2 sequences are SGHRS and YFSETQ. The CDR3, as DNA: TGTGCCAGCAGCTCCGGACGGGAGGGGAAGGAGCAGTTCTTC. This codes for CASSSGREGKEQFF.

This clonotype was recorded many times. The genes are TRBV13 and TRBJ2-7; TRBD1 matches 8 bases. This CDR3 is 14 amino acids long. The germline gives CDR1 PRHDT, CDR2 FYEKMQ (reference sequence). V was pared by 6 bases and J by 7 bases, with 11 bases of the junction left unmatched. In nucleotides, the CDR3 is TGTGCCAGCAGTCTATGGGACAGGTCTAGGGAGCAGTACTTC. Translating it yields CASSLWDRSREQYF.

This clonotype was detected only a few times. This rearrangement joins TRBV18 to TRBJ2-1, with 8 bases that match TRBD2. Germline assignment: CDR1 KGHSH and CDR2 LQKENI. Trimming removed 5 bases from V and 9 bases from J; junction bases left unmatched: 15. The CDR3 length is 16 residues. The DNA for the CDR3 is TGTGCCAGCTCATACACGGGACTAGTGACTGGTCTTGAGCAGTTCTTC. This translates into CASSYTGLVTGLEQFF.

This clonotype has at least ten counts. V usage is TRBV20-1 and J usage is TRBJ2-1; 9 nucleotides align to TRBD2. This CDR3 spans 13 amino acids. Per germline, CDR1 DFQATT and CDR2 SNEGSKA (reference sequence). V lost 1 base and J lost 9; bases outside the gene matches: 4. The CDR3 sequence is CSARGLAGSEQFF. The DNA of the CDR3 is TGCAGTGCTAGAGGGCTAGCGGGGAGTGAGCAGTTCTTC.

This sequence joins TRBV24-1 and TRBJ2-5; 8 nucleotides line up with TRBD1. Germline CDR1 is KGHDR and CDR2 is SFDVKD. CDR3 size: 15 residues. With V trimmed by 7 bases and J by 5 bases, 11 bases remained unmatched. The CDR3 protein is CATSETGGFSETQYF. The CDR3 bases are TGTGCCACCAGCGAAACAGGGGGTTTTAGTGAGACCCAGTACTTC.

This clonotype was observed at least ten times. The chain has TRBV6-1 and TRBJ2-5; D is undetermined. The CDR3 extends over 13 amino acids. Germline assignment: CDR1 MNHNS and CDR2 SASEGT. Trimming left V 6 bases short and J 2 bases short, with 10 bases between. Here the CDR3 DNA reads TGTGCCAGCAGCCCAGGCAGGCAAGAGACCCAGTACTTC. Translating gives CASSPGRQETQYF.

This clonotype has a count of ten or more. This chain's CDR3 is CASSPGTSGGLKSNEQFF. The CDR3, as DNA: TGTGCCAGCAGCCCCGGGACTAGCGGGGGACTTAAGTCCAATGAGCAGTTCTTC. J is TRBJ2-1 and V is TRBV6-1; 14 bases line up with TRBD2. V trimming: 6 bases; J trimming: 6 bases; junction bases outside the gene matches: 13. The CDR3 covers 18 residues. Germline V gene data show CDR1 as MNHNS and CDR2 as SASEGT.

This chain links TRBV7-3 with TRBJ1-6; D remains ambiguous. Germline CDR1 is SGHTA and CDR2 is FQGTGA. The CDR3 contains 15 residues. The V end was cut by 0 bases, the J end by 8 bases, with 11 bases between. The CDR3 loop reads CASSLTALGDSPLHF. The CDR3 nucleotides are TGTGCCAGCAGCTTAACCGCGCTCGGGGATTCACCCCTCCACTTT.

The CDR3 region has the DNA TGTGCCAGCAGCCAAGATGGGGCCCAGTCCGGGAATGAGCAGTTCTTC. This translates into CASSQDGAQSGNEQFF. The J gene is TRBJ2-1, the V gene TRBV4-2; maybe TRBD1 (5 bases). CDR1 is LGHNA and CDR2 is YNFKEQ in the germline V gene. This CDR3 spans 16 amino acids. Trimming stripped 0 bases from V and 7 bases from J, with 16 bases between.